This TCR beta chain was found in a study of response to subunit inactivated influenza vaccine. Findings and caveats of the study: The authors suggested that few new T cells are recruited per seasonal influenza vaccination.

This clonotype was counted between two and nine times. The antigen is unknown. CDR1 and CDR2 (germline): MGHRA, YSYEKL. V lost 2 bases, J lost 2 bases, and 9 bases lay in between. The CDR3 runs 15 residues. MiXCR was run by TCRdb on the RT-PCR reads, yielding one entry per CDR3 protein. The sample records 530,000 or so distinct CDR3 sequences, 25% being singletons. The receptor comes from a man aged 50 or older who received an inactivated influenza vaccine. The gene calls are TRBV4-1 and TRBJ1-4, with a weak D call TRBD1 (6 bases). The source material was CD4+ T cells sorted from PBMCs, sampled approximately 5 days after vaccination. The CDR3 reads CASSQTGLTNEKLFF. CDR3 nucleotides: TGCGCCAGCAGCCAAACAGGGTTGACTAATGAAAAACTGTTTTTT.